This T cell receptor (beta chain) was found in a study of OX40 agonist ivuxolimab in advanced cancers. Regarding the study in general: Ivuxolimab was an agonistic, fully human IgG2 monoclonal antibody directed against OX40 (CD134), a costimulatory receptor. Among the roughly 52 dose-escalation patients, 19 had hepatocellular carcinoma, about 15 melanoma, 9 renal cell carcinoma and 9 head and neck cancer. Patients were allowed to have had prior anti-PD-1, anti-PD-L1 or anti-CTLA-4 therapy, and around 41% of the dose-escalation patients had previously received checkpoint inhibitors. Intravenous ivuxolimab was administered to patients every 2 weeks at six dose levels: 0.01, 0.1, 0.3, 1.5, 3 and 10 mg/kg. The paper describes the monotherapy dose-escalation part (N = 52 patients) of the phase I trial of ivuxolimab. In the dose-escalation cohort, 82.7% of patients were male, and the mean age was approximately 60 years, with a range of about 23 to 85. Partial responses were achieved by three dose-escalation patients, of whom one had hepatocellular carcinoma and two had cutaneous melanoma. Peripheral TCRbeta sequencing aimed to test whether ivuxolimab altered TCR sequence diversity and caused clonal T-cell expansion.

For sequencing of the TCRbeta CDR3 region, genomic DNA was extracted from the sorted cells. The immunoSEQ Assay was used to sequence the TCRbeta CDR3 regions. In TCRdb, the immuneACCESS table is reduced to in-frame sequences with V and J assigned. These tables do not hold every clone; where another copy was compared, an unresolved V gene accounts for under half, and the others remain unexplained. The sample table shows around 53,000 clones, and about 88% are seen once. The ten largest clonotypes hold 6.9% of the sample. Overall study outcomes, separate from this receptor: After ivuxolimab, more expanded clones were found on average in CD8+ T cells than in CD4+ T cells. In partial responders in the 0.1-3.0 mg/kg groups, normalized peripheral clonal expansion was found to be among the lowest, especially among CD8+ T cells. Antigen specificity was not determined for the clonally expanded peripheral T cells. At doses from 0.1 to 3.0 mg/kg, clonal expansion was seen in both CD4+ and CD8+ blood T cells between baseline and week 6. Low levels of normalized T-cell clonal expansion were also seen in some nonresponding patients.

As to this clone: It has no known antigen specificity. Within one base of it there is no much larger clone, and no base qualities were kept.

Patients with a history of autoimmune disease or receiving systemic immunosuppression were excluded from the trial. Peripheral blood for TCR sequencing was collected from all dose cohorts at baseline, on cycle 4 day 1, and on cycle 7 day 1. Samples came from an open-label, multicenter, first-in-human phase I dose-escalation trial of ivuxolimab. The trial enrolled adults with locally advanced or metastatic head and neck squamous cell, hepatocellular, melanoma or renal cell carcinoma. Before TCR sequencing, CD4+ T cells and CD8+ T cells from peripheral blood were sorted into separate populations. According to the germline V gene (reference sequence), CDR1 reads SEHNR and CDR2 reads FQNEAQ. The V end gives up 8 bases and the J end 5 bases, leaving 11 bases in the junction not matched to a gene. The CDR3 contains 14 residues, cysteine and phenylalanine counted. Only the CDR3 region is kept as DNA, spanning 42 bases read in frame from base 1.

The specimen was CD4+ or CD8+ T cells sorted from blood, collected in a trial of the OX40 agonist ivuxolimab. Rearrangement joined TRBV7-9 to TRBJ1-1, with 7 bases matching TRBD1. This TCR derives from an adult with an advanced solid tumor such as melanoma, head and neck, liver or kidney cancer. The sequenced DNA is TGTGCCAGCCGACCAACAGGGGAAGGAACTGAAGCTTTCTTT. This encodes CASRPTGEGTEAFF.